This TCR beta chain is from a study of shared T cell receptors in the human thymus. Clones were sequenced by immunoSEQ multiplex PCR, and TCRdb holds only the in-frame ones, with some missing. Of about 660,000 clones in the sample, around 87% were seen once. The data were also submitted as part of a second study, on human thymus T cells.

This receptor was obtained from a boy in the first two years of life with a congenital heart defect. Sequenced input: thymocytes.

Here the CDR3 reads CASSLGPQAQSPYEQYF. As DNA, the CDR3 is TGTGCCAGCAGCTTAGGGCCACAGGCCCAGTCCCCCTACGAGCAGTACTTC. This chain uses TRBV13 with TRBJ2-7, with D maybe TRBD1 (5 bases). Deletions cut 0 bases from V and 2 bases from J, with 17 bases between. The germline gives CDR1 PRHDT, CDR2 FYEKMQ (reference sequence). CDR3 length: 17 residues.